The 25 T cell receptor beta chains listed next were all sequenced from one sample in a study of long-term antiretroviral therapy in people with HIV. Researchers ran immunoSEQ v3.0 at survey level. Profiled with immunoSEQ multiplex PCR; TCRdb holds only in-frame clones, not every one. The table has 25,000 to 35,000 clones, about 90% seen once; the top ten hold about 8.3%. Sequenced here: unsorted PBMCs, sampled 3.2 years before starting antiretroviral therapy. These receptors all come from a man aged 50 to 60 with HIV.

The J gene is TRBJ1-4, the V gene TRBV14, with D uncertain. Trimming pared 3 bases from V and 8 bases from J, leaving 10 bases between. The germline V gene encodes CDR1 SGHDN and CDR2 FVKESK. The CDR3 runs to 13 residues. For the CDR3, the DNA is TGTGCCAGCAGCCAGACCCACTCCGAAAAACTGTTTTTT. Translating gives CASSQTHSEKLFF.

The chain recombines TRBV29-1 with TRBJ1-4; no reliable D call. Trimming stripped 0 bases from V and 0 bases from J, with 14 bases between. The CDR3 covers 17 residues. Germline lookup yields CDR1 SQVTM and CDR2 ANQGSEA. The CDR3, as DNA: TGCAGCGTTGAAGATCGTTTGAATCCTGCAACTAATGAAAAACTGTTTTTT. Translating it yields CSVEDRLNPATNEKLFF.

In DNA form, the CDR3 reads TGTGCCAGCAGCCCGAAGGGAGGTCCAGGAGAGAATGAGCAGTTCTTC. Residues: CASSPKGGPGENEQFF. The chain combines TRBV7-2 with TRBJ2-1; TRBD2 might be the D (6 bases). The CDR3 is 16 amino acids. Between the trimmed V and J ends, which lost 5 bases and 7 bases, there was a span of 21 bases. From germline, CDR1 is SGHTA and CDR2 FQGNSA.

This chain connects TRBV7-9 to TRBJ1-2; D gene ambiguous. CDR1 and CDR2 (germline): SEHNR, FQNEAQ (reference sequence). V lost 1 base to trimming and J lost 2 bases, with 8 bases between them. The CDR3 loop spans 14 amino acids. Here the CDR3 DNA reads TGTGCCAGCAGCTTAGTTGTCAGAAACTATGGCTACACCTTC. It is translated as CASSLVVRNYGYTF.

This clone came up once. The J gene is TRBJ2-5, the V gene TRBV5-1; D uncertain. Germline CDR1 SGHRS, CDR2 YFSETQ. CDR3 length: 14 residues. Trimming shortened V by 1 base and J by 4 bases, and 11 bases separated the two germline ends. The CDR3 region has the DNA TGCGCCAGCAGCTTGACGGAATCGGGAGAGACCCAGTACTTC. Protein product: CASSLTESGETQYF.

The chain uses TRBV7-8 and TRBJ2-7; D is perhaps TRBD2 (5 bases). V was clipped by 2 bases and J by 2 bases, with 13 bases between them. CDR3 size: 15 residues. The germline gives CDR1 SGHVS, CDR2 FQNEAQ. The CDR3 region has the DNA TGTGCCAGCAGCTTACGGTCCGGACTCGCCTACGAGCAGTACTTC. It translates to CASSLRSGLAYEQYF. Variable domain in full (rest from reference TRBV7-8 and TRBJ2-7): GAGVSQSPRYKVAKRGQDVALRCDPISGHVSLFWYQQALGQGPEFLTYFQNEAQLDKSGLPSDRFFAERPEGSVSTLKIQRTQQEDSAVYLCASSLRSGLAYEQYFGPGTRLTVT.

The chain links TRBV5-5 to TRBJ1-4, with D perhaps matching TRBD1 (6 bases). CDR3 length: 15 amino acids. V lost 2 bases, J lost 2 bases, and 10 bases lay in between. Germline V gene data show CDR1 as SGHKS and CDR2 as YYEKEE (reference sequence). The CDR3 loop reads CASSFYRVTNEKLFF. CDR3 bases: TGTGCCAGCAGCTTTTACAGGGTGACTAATGAAAAACTGTTTTTT.

This chain uses TRBV5-6 with TRBJ2-7; TRBD2 matches at 9 bases. Germline CDR1 and CDR2: SGHDT and YYEEEE. The CDR3 runs 15 residues. V was pared by 0 bases and J by 1 base, with 2 bases of the junction left unmatched. CDR3 residues: CASSLALAGSYEQYF. The CDR3 DNA follows: TGTGCCAGCAGCTTGGCGCTAGCGGGATCCTACGAGCAGTACTTC.

This chain uses TRBV6-5 with TRBJ1-6, with D unresolved. From germline, CDR1 is MNHEY and CDR2 SVGAGI. V gave up 7 bases and J gave up 6 bases, with 13 bases separating them. The length of the CDR3 is 14 residues. CDR3 nucleotide sequence: TGTGCCAGCAACAGCTTTCGGGGTAATTCACCCCTCCACTTT. Its protein product is CASNSFRGNSPLHF.

The rearrangement joins TRBV11-3 to TRBJ1-1; D is possibly TRBD1 (5 bases). Germline V lookup: CDR1 SGHNT, CDR2 YENEEA. V lost 5 bases, J lost 5 bases, and 12 bases lay in between. CDR3 length: 13 amino acids. CDR3 nucleotides: TGTGCCAGCAGCCCCTCCGGGGGGACTGAAGCTTTCTTT. It is translated as CASSPSGGTEAFF.

The J gene is TRBJ2-1, the V gene TRBV5-1, with a tentative D call TRBD2 (5 bases). The CDR3 consists of 15 residues. V lost 2 bases to trimming and J lost 0 bases, with 9 bases between them. The germline CDR1 and CDR2 sequences are SGHRS and YFSETQ. The CDR3 sequence: CASSFYGDSYNEQFF. CDR3 sequence (DNA): TGCGCCAGCAGCTTCTACGGGGACTCCTACAATGAGCAGTTCTTC.

This clone was detected only once. The gene calls are TRBV5-4 and TRBJ1-6; 12 nucleotides agree with TRBD1. This CDR3 comprises 14 residues. The V gene end was trimmed by 4 bases and the J gene end by 17 bases; junction bases not matched to a gene: 10. CDR1 and CDR2 from the germline V gene are SGHNT and YYREEE (reference sequence). In DNA form, the CDR3 reads TGTGCCAGCAGCCTCCGGGACAGGGGGCCCCCAGTCCACTTT. It is translated as CASSLRDRGPPVHF.

The chain couples TRBV5-5 to TRBJ1-1; D is unresolved. CDR1 and CDR2 from the germline V gene are SGHKS and YYEKEE (reference sequence). This CDR3 comprises 13 residues. With 0 bases removed from V and 3 bases from J, the gap between germline ends came to 6 bases. The CDR3 bases are TGTGCCAGCAGCTTGGTTGGGGACACTGAAGCTTTCTTT. It is translated as CASSLVGDTEAFF.

This clone has a handful of counts. The chain uses TRBV6-1 and TRBJ2-1, with 9 bases that match TRBD2. The CDR3 has 16 amino acids. Trimming cost V 2 bases and J 5 bases; bases outside gene matches: 7. Germline CDR1 MNHNS, CDR2 SASEGT. The CDR3 sequence: CASSERGLAGNNEQFF. The CDR3 region has the DNA TGTGCCAGCAGTGAACGGGGACTAGCAGGAAACAATGAGCAGTTCTTC.

The gene calls are TRBV28 and TRBJ1-2; possible D gene TRBD1, 5 bases. The CDR3 has 15 amino acids. V lost 1 base, J lost 3 bases, and 12 bases lay in between. The germline V gene encodes CDR1 MDHEN and CDR2 SYDVKM. The CDR3 DNA sequence: TGTGCCAGCAGTTTATTGGGGCTGTCCTACTATGGCTACACCTTC. Translating it yields CASSLLGLSYYGYTF.

The chain couples TRBV6-5 to TRBJ1-2; possible D gene TRBD1, 6 bases. The CDR3 is made up of 15 amino acids. Germline V CDR1 and CDR2: MNHEY, SVGAGI. The V end was cut by 5 bases, the J end by 8 bases, with 21 bases between. The CDR3 nucleotides are TGTGCCAGCAGTGCCCCAGGACAGACAATAACCGGCTACACCTTC. Translated, it gives CASSAPGQTITGYTF.

Points on this clone: At one end, the junction sequence differs from germline, possibly due to a read error. The chain couples TRBV27 to TRBJ1-3, with D tentatively TRBD1 (6 bases). The germline gives CDR1 MNHEY, CDR2 SMNVEV (reference sequence). CDR3 length: 16 residues. The CDR3 loop reads CPRPGTKGRPGNTIYF. The CDR3 DNA reads as TGTCCCAGGCCCGGGACAAAGGGGAGGCCTGGAAACACCATATATTTT.

This chain connects TRBV30 to TRBJ2-1; tentatively, D is TRBD1 or TRBD2 (5 bases each). The CDR3 is 15 amino acids. Germline assignment: CDR1 GTSNPN and CDR2 SVGIG (reference sequence). V lost 0 bases and J lost 6, with 15 bases in between. The chain's CDR3 is CAWSVGDLPINEQFF. CDR3 DNA: TGTGCCTGGAGTGTCGGGGACCTCCCCATCAATGAGCAGTTCTTC.

The genes are TRBV4-1 and TRBJ2-1, with 8 bases matching TRBD1. The CDR3 is made up of 15 amino acids. Per germline, CDR1 MGHRA and CDR2 YSYEKL. V was pared by 5 bases and J by 4 bases, with 7 bases of the junction left unmatched. CDR3 amino acids: CASSKTGAGYNEQFF. Here the CDR3 DNA reads TGCGCCAGCAGCAAGACAGGGGCGGGATACAATGAGCAGTTCTTC.

The chain recombines TRBV5-1 with TRBJ1-1; the D gene is possibly TRBD1 (5 bases). Germline V gives CDR1 SGHRS, CDR2 YFSETQ. With 3 bases removed from V and 3 bases from J, the gap between germline ends came to 12 bases. This CDR3 has 14 residues. As DNA, the CDR3 is TGCGCCAGCAGCTGGGGAGGGGTGGACACTGAAGCTTTCTTT. Translation: CASSWGGVDTEAFF.

The V and J genes are TRBV7-9 and TRBJ2-7, with D uncertain. Trimming cost V 7 bases and J 3 bases, with 10 bases left between them. CDR3 length: 12 residues. Germline lookup yields CDR1 SEHNR and CDR2 FQNEAQ (reference sequence). The CDR3 region has the DNA TGTGCCAGCACCAACGTATACTACGAGCAGTACTTC. Its translation is CASTNVYYEQYF.

The chain couples TRBV9 to TRBJ2-5; no clear D gene. The CDR3 extends over 13 amino acids. CDR1 is SGDLS and CDR2 is YYNGEE in the germline V gene. Trimming removed 4 bases from V and 5 bases from J, with 12 bases in between. CDR3 DNA sequence: TGTGCCAGCAGCTCCGTGCCAGGCGAGACCCAGTACTTC. Protein product: CASSSVPGETQYF.

In this sample, this clone turned up once. The gene calls are TRBV2 and TRBJ2-6, with D possibly TRBD1 on 5 matching bases. Germline V CDR1 and CDR2: SNHLY, FYNNEI. The CDR3 consists of 15 residues. V dropped 7 bases and J dropped 4 bases, with 14 bases sitting between them. The CDR3 DNA reads as TGTGCCAGCACTGCTGAAGGGGCCGGGGCCAACGTCCTGACTTTC. Its protein product is CASTAEGAGANVLTF. Full variable domain (rest looked up from reference TRBV2 and TRBJ2-6): EPEVTQTPSHQVTQMGQEVILRCVPISNHLYFYWYRQILGQKVEFLVSFYNNEISEKSEIFDDQFSVERPDGSNFTLKIRSTKLEDSAMYFCASTAEGAGANVLTFGAGSRLTVL.

V usage is TRBV27 and J usage is TRBJ2-1; D uncertain. From germline, CDR1 is MNHEY and CDR2 SMNVEV (reference sequence). The CDR3 runs 12 residues. CDR3 protein: CLKRPPYNEQFF. The CDR3 DNA follows: TGTCTCAAACGCCCCCCCTACAATGAGCAGTTCTTC.

This chain connects TRBV5-1 to TRBJ1-5; 9 bases are shared with TRBD1. Germline CDR1 reads SGHRS; CDR2 reads YFSETQ. This CDR3 contains 14 residues. The V segment lost 4 bases and the J segment 5 bases; nucleotides outside the gene matches: 4. CDR3 protein: CASSADRGDQPQHF. The DNA for the CDR3 is TGCGCCAGCAGCGCGGACAGGGGAGATCAGCCCCAGCATTTT.